The sequence of this T cell receptor beta chain was determined in a study of Graves' ophthalmopathy and Graves' hyperthyroidism. The sample holds many counts of this clonotype. The antigen remains undetermined. For repertoire sequencing, the TCR beta CDR3 regions were amplified from RNA transcripts. The authors performed first-round RT-PCR with HTBI primers and then a second-round multiplex PCR. TCRdb re-derived calls from the multiplex PCR reads in MiXCR, one entry per CDR3 protein. The sample includes 200,000 to 250,000 distinct CDR3 sequences, under 25% of them seen just once. Whole-study findings and limits: With a specificity of roughly 72% and a sensitivity of approximately 68%, the model predicted ophthalmopathy progression.

Per the germline V gene, CDR1 is LNHDA and CDR2 is SQIVND (reference sequence). V lost 4 bases and J lost 3, with 15 bases in between. The CDR3 is 15 residues long. The sequencing sample was made of peripheral blood. The chain has TRBV19 and TRBJ1-2; D is unclear. The TCR was taken from a woman aged 45-60 years with Graves' ophthalmopathy. The CDR3 DNA reads TGTGCCAGTAGTAAAGCCGGTTCAACAGACTATGGCTACACCTTC. This translates into CASSKAGSTDYGYTF.